The 29 T cell receptor beta chains below come from one sample, sequenced in a study of blood T cells in healthy people across ages. The authors ran a second PCR of roughly 6 to 12 cycles using a sample-barcoded 5' primer and a J-beta primer mix. TCRdb recomputed calls from the 5' RACE reads with MiXCR, one row per CDR3 protein. The data hold 850,000 or so distinct CDR3 sequences, with about 30% observed a single time. The sequencing sample was made of blood. These receptors all come from a woman aged 80 or older in good health.

The V call is TRBV28, the J call TRBJ2-5; tentatively, D is TRBD2 (5 bases). The V gene lost 6 bases and the J gene lost 2 bases, with 16 bases spanning the gap. This CDR3 is 15 amino acids long. From germline, CDR1 is MDHEN and CDR2 SYDVKM. The CDR3 sequence is CASSTLRTGQETQYF. The CDR3 nucleotides read TGTGCCAGCAGCACGTTGAGGACGGGGCAAGAGACCCAGTACTTC.

This clonotype was picked up many times. V usage is TRBV27 and J usage is TRBJ1-1, with D unclear. The CDR3 is 15 residues long. V lost 0 bases, J lost 0 bases, and 8 bases lay in between. Germline assignment: CDR1 MNHEY and CDR2 SMNVEV (reference sequence). CDR3 nucleotides: TGTGCCAGCAGTTTATCGGCTCAGATGAACACTGAAGCTTTCTTT. This gives the protein CASSLSAQMNTEAFF.

Concerning this clonotype itself: A much larger clone differs by one base, so this may be a read error. This sequence joins TRBV6-2 or TRBV6-3 and TRBJ2-5; D tentatively reads TRBD1 or TRBD2 (5 bases each). TRBJ2-7 explains the end of the DNA better; the J call may be wrong. CDR3 length: 15 residues. Germline V gene data show CDR1 as MNHEY and CDR2 as SVGEGT. The chain's CDR3 is CASSYSYGGPHEQYF. CDR3 DNA sequence: TGTGCCAGCAGTTACTCGTATGGGGGACCCCACGAGCAGTACTTC.

This clonotype was counted at least ten times. The CDR3 coding sequence is TGTGCCAGCAGTTTAGAAGCTGCCGGGGGCTACACCTTC. This translates into CASSLEAAGGYTF. The V gene is TRBV12-3 or TRBV12-4, the J gene TRBJ1-2; D not resolved. The V and J ends lost 1 base and 8 bases respectively, with 11 bases between them. This CDR3 has 13 amino acids.

The J gene is TRBJ2-4, the V gene TRBV6-2 or TRBV6-3; 7 nucleotides line up with TRBD2. V was clipped by 0 bases and J by 0 bases; unmatched bases: 5. The CDR3 is 17 amino acids. Germline values: CDR1 MNHEY, CDR2 SVGEGT. CDR3: CASSYSGRGIAKNIQYF. CDR3 DNA: TGTGCCAGCAGTTACTCAGGGCGGGGGATAGCCAAAAACATTCAGTACTTC.

The chain joins TRBV5-1 to TRBJ2-5; 9 nucleotides align to TRBD1. The CDR3 length is 15 residues. Germline V gives CDR1 SGHRS, CDR2 YFSETQ. V lost 3 bases and J lost 4; bases outside the gene matches: 7. The CDR3 region has the DNA TGCGCCAGCAGCTCCGGGACAGGGATCTCAGAGACCCAGTACTTC. Encoded protein: CASSSGTGISETQYF.

Comments on this clonotype: This could be a read error, since a much larger clone is one nucleotide away. The gene calls are TRBV3-1 and TRBJ2-7; 8 nucleotides match TRBD2. The closer fit of TRBJ2-5 to the DNA end suggests the J call may be wrong. Germline lookup yields CDR1 LGHDT and CDR2 YNNKEL (reference sequence). This CDR3 contains 14 residues. The CDR3 here is CTSSPFGGDETQYF. Written as DNA, the CDR3 is TGTACCAGCAGCCCCTTCGGGGGGGATGAGACCCAGTACTTC.

There are a few counts of this clonotype. The rearrangement links TRBV3-1 to TRBJ1-1; D perhaps matches TRBD1 (6 bases). Trimming left V 1 base short and J 7 bases short, with 10 bases between. The germline V gene encodes CDR1 LGHDT and CDR2 YNNKEL (reference sequence). The CDR3 is 13 amino acids. DNA of the CDR3: TGTGCCAGCAGCCAAGCAGGGGCCTATGAAGCTTTCTTT. As protein: CASSQAGAYEAFF.

This clonotype appeared many times. The rearrangement links TRBV6-2 or TRBV6-3 to TRBJ2-1; maybe TRBD1 (6 bases). The CDR3 contains 15 residues. V gave up 9 bases and J gave up 6 bases, with 21 bases separating them. CDR1 is MNHEY and CDR2 is SVGEGT in the germline V gene. CDR3 region: CASEDTDRMSNEQFF. CDR3 DNA: TGTGCCAGTGAAGACACGGACAGAATGTCCAATGAGCAGTTCTTC.

The V call is TRBV14, the J call TRBJ1-4; the D is unclear. The CDR3 spans 17 residues. Germline assignment: CDR1 SGHDN and CDR2 FVKESK. V was pared by 0 bases and J by 10 bases, with 21 bases between. CDR3 sequence: CASSQDLVGLGKAKLFF. The CDR3 DNA follows: TGTGCCAGCAGCCAAGACCTCGTGGGGTTAGGGAAGGCAAAACTGTTTTTT.

In regard to this clonotype: Compared with germline, one end of the junction differs, possibly owing to a read error. The chain carries TRBV10-3 and TRBJ2-3; D unresolved. CDR1 and CDR2 from the germline V gene are ENHRY and SYGVKD. The CDR3 has 13 amino acids. The CDR3 DNA is TGTGCCATCGGTGAGTTTAGCACAAATACGCAGTATTTT. Translated: CAIGEFSTNTQYF.

In its sample, this clonotype was seen many times. V and J are TRBV7-2 and TRBJ1-1; D call uncertain. This CDR3 is 17 amino acids long. From germline, CDR1 is SGHTA and CDR2 FQGNSA. Trimming stripped 0 bases from V and 1 base from J, with 15 bases between. Here the CDR3 DNA reads TGTGCCAGCAGCTTAGCGACCGGTCTTAGGCAGAACACTGAAGCTTTCTTT. Translation gives CASSLATGLRQNTEAFF.

This clonotype was counted between two and nine times. The chain couples TRBV7-2 to TRBJ1-1; D is undetermined. The CDR3 has 14 amino acids. Germline V CDR1 and CDR2: SGHTA, FQGNSA. Trimming cost V 5 bases and J 8 bases, with 18 bases left between them. The DNA of the CDR3 is TGTGCCAGCAGCCCACTACAGCACTACCGGGAAGCTTTCTTT. It is translated as CASSPLQHYREAFF.

There are many counts of this clonotype. This may come from a read error, since a much larger clone is one base off. CDR3 in DNA: TGTGCCAGCAGTTTCTCTGGGGGCGATGAGCAGTACTTC. Residues: CASSFSGGDEQYF. The genes are TRBV12-3 or TRBV12-4 and TRBJ2-5; a possible D gene is TRBD1 (6 bases). Trimming pared 3 bases from V and 11 bases from J, leaving 16 bases between. The CDR3 spans 13 residues.

This clonotype occurred a few times. The chain uses TRBV28 and TRBJ2-1, with D uncertain. The CDR3 has 13 amino acids. From germline, CDR1 is MDHEN and CDR2 SYDVKM. The V end lost 3 bases, the J end lost 7 bases, and 10 bases lay between the germline ends. The chain's CDR3 is CASSLQARNEQFF. For the CDR3, the DNA is TGTGCCAGCAGTTTGCAGGCTCGGAATGAGCAGTTCTTC.

A word on this clonotype: A much larger clone differs from this one at a single base, so this may be a read error. V and J are TRBV27 and TRBJ2-5, with TRBD1 identical over 9 bases. Trimming removed 4 bases from V and 7 bases from J; junction bases left unmatched: 7. There are 14 residues in the CDR3. CDR1 is MNHEY and CDR2 is SMNVEV in the germline V gene (reference sequence). In DNA, the CDR3 is TGTGCCAGCAGTTGGCGGGGACAGGGCGGGACCCAGTACTTC. This codes for CASSWRGQGGTQYF.

On this clonotype: This may come from a read error, since a much larger clone is one base off. The chain links TRBV7-2 to TRBJ2-3; 10 bases line up with TRBD1. CDR3 length: 16 amino acids. From germline, CDR1 is SGHTA and CDR2 FQGNSA. The junction had 9 bases not matched to a gene; V was cut back by 5 bases and J by 4 bases. The CDR3 DNA sequence: TGTGCCAGCAGCATCTCCGGGACAGGGGTAGCAGATACGCAGTATTTT. It is translated as CASSISGTGVADTQYF.

The V gene is TRBV5-1, the J gene TRBJ2-3, with D unclear. Deletions cut 0 bases from V and 0 bases from J, with 8 bases between. The CDR3 runs to 15 residues. Germline V gene lookup returns CDR1 SGHRS and CDR2 YFSETQ. CDR3 DNA sequence: TGCGCCAGCAGCTTGGAGGCGGATAGCACAGATACGCAGTATTTT. Its protein product is CASSLEADSTDTQYF. Combining the CDR3 with reference TRBV5-1 and TRBJ2-3 gives the whole variable domain KAGVTQTPRYLIKTRGQQVTLSCSPISGHRSVSWYQQTPGQGLQFLFEYFSETQRNKGNFPGRFSGRQFSNSRSEMNVSTLELGDSALYLCASSLEADSTDTQYFGPGTRLTVL.

Only a few counts were recorded for this clonotype. Just one base apart from a much larger clone, this may be a read error. The chain recombines TRBV7-2 with TRBJ2-5, with TRBD2 matching 16 bases. The CDR3 sequence is 17 residues long. Germline CDR1 reads SGHTA; CDR2 reads FQGNSA. V gave up 5 bases and J gave up 11 bases; unmatched junction bases: 14. The CDR3 protein is CASSRGLAGGSYNEQYF. DNA for the CDR3: TGTGCCAGCAGCCGGGGACTAGCGGGGGGGTCCTACAATGAGCAGTACTTC.

In its sample, this clonotype was seen many times. V and J are TRBV12-3 or TRBV12-4 and TRBJ2-1, with TRBD2 matching 8 bases. The V gene end was trimmed by 3 bases and the J gene end by 4 bases; junction bases not matched to a gene: 2. CDR3 length equals 14 residues. The CDR3 DNA follows: TGTGCCAGCAGTTTGCGGGGGGTTTACAATGAGCAGTTCTTC. Translation gives CASSLRGVYNEQFF.

This clonotype appeared a few times. The V call is TRBV7-6, the J call TRBJ1-5; TRBD1 might be the D (6 bases). The ends were cut back, 4 bases at V and 6 bases at J, with 16 bases in the middle. CDR1 is SGHVS and CDR2 is FNYEAQ in the germline V gene. The CDR3 loop spans 15 amino acids. For the CDR3, the DNA is TGTGCCAGCAGCTCCTCTGACAGGTTAGGTCAGCCCCAGCATTTT. Encoded protein: CASSSSDRLGQPQHF.

This clonotype was counted at least ten times. The chain combines TRBV12-3 or TRBV12-4 with TRBJ1-2; tentative D call: TRBD1 (5 bases). V lost 6 bases and J 4 bases, leaving 18 bases between the germline ends. CDR3 size: 15 residues. CDR3 DNA sequence: TGTGCCAGCAGCCAAAACCCTGGACAAACCTATGGCTACACCTTC. This codes for CASSQNPGQTYGYTF.

The genes are TRBV12-3 or TRBV12-4 and TRBJ2-2; weak D call: TRBD2 (7 bases). Trimming cost V 11 bases and J 6 bases, with 22 bases left between them. The CDR3 totals 15 residues. DNA for the CDR3: TGTGCCTGCGGTTCGGGGGGCATTAACTCCGGGGAGCTGTTTTTT. It specifies CACGSGGINSGELFF.

The chain combines TRBV21-1 with TRBJ1-2. TRBV21-1 is shown as a pseudogene. CDR3 length: 14 amino acids. CDR3 DNA sequence: TGTGCCAGCAGCATTAATGCGGTGAACTATGGCTACACCTTC. Protein: CASSINAVNYGYTF.

This clonotype was seen ten or more times. J is TRBJ2-3 and V is TRBV11-2; tentative D call: TRBD1 (5 bases). V lost 1 base to trimming and J lost 0 bases, with 11 bases between them. The length of the CDR3 is 16 residues. Per germline, CDR1 SGHAT and CDR2 FQNNGV. The CDR3 is CASSLVSGPSTDTQYF. The DNA for the CDR3 is TGTGCCAGCAGCTTAGTGTCAGGGCCTAGCACAGATACGCAGTATTTT.

The chain couples TRBV9 to TRBJ2-6, with TRBD1 matching 12 bases. The CDR3 totals 19 residues. Trimming removed 3 bases from V and 3 bases from J; junction bases left unmatched: 10. Germline V gives CDR1 SGDLS, CDR2 YYNGEE. The CDR3 spells CASSEPPGTGGFGANVLTF. CDR3 DNA sequence: TGTGCCAGCAGCGAGCCCCCAGGGACAGGGGGCTTTGGGGCCAACGTCCTGACTTTC.

In regard to this clonotype: This may be a read error, as it is one base from a much larger clone. V usage is TRBV7-2 and J usage is TRBJ2-1; 11 positions agree with TRBD2. The assigned J gene may be wrong: the sequence end matches TRBJ2-7 better. In germline, CDR1 is SGHTA, CDR2 FQGNSA. This CDR3 comprises 18 residues. CDR3 sequence reads: CASSLRPDGTSGYNEQYF. The CDR3 nucleotides are TGTGCCAGCAGCTTAAGACCGGATGGGACTAGCGGCTACAATGAGCAGTACTTC.

This clonotype was detected ten times or more. The V and J genes are TRBV28 and TRBJ2-7; no firm D call. Germline CDR1 and CDR2: MDHEN and SYDVKM. The CDR3 runs 14 residues. V gave up 5 bases and J gave up 0 bases, with 11 bases separating them. The CDR3: CASSAPVPSYEQYF. In DNA, the CDR3 is TGTGCCAGCAGTGCTCCGGTGCCCTCCTACGAGCAGTACTTC.

On this clonotype: The CDR3 end shows no conserved phenylalanine or tryptophan, and so a read error is likely. The rearrangement links TRBV7-6 to TRBJ1-4, with no clear D. The germline CDR1 and CDR2 sequences are SGHVS and FNYEAQ. The CDR3 loop spans 15 amino acids. The ends were cut back, 5 bases at V and 1 base at J, with 11 bases in the middle. This CDR3 is CASSKAAGTNEKLFL. In DNA, the CDR3 is TGTGCCAGCAGCAAAGCGGCTGGAACTAATGAAAAACTGTTTCTT.